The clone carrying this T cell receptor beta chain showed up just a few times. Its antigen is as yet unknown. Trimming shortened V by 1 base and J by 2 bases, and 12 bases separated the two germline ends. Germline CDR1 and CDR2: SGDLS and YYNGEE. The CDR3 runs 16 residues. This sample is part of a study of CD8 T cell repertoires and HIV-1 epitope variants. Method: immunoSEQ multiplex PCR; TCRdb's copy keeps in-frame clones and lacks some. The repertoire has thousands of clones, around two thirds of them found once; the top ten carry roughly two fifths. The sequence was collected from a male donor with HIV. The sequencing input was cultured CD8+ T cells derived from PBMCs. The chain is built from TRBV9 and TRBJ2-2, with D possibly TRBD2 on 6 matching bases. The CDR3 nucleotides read TGTGCCAGCAGCGTATGGCGGGGCCAAAACACCGGGGAGCTGTTTTTT. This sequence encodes CASSVWRGQNTGELFF.